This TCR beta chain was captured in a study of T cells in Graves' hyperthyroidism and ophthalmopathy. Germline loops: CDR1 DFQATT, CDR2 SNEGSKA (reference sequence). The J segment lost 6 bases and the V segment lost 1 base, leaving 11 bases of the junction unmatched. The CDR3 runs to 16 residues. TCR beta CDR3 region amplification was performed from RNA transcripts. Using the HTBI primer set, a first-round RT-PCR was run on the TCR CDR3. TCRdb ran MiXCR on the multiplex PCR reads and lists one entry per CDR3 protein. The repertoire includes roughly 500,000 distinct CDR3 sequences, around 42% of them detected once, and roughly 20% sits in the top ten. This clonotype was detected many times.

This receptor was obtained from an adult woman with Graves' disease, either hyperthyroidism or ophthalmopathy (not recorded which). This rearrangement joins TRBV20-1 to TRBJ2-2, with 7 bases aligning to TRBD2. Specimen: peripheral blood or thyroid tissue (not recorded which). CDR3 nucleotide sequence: TGCAGTGCTAGAGTTCTCGGCGGGAGAAGGGCCGGGGAGCTGTTTTTT. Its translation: CSARVLGGRRAGELFF.